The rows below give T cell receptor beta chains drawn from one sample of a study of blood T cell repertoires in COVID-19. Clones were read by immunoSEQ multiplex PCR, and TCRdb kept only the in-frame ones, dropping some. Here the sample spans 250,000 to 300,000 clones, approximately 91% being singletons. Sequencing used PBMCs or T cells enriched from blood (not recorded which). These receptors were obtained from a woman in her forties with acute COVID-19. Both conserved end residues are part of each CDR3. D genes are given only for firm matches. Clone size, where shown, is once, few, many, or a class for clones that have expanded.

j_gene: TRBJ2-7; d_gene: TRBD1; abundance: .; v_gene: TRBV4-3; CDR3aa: CASSQGQGAYEQYF; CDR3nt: TGCGCCAGCAGCCAGGGACAGGGGGCCTACGAGCAGTACTTC
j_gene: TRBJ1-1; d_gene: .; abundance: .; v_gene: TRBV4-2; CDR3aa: CASSQDGRDTEAFF; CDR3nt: TGTGCCAGCAGCCAAGACGGCAGGGACACTGAAGCTTTCTTT
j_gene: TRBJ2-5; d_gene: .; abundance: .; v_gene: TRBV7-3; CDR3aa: CASSRLGGSVQETQYF; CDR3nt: TGTGCCAGCAGCCGCTTGGGGGGTTCGGTCCAAGAGACCCAGTACTTC
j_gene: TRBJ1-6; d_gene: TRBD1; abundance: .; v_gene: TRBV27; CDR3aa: CASSRTTGTANSPLHF; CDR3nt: TGTGCCAGCAGTCGAACCACAGGGACAGCAAATTCACCCCTCCACTTT
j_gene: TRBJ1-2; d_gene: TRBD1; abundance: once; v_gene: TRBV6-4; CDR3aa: CATFDRGQGYTF; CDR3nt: TGTGCCACTTTCGACAGGGGCCAAGGCTACACCTTC
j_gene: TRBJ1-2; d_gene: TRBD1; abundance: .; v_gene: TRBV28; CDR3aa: CASRQDRGPSGYTF; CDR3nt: TGTGCCAGCAGACAGGACAGGGGGCCCTCTGGCTACACCTTC
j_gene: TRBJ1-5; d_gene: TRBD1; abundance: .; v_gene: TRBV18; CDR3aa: CASSPTGFSNQPQHF; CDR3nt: TGTGCCAGCTCTCCGACAGGGTTTAGCAATCAGCCCCAGCATTTT
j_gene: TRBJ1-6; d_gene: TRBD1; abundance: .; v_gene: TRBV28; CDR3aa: CASSLVTGGRSPLHF; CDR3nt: TGTGCCAGCAGTTTGGTGACAGGGGGTCGGTCACCCCTCCACTTT
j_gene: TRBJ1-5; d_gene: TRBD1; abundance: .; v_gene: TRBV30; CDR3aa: CAWGEAGGQPQHF; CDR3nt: TGTGCCTGGGGGGAGGCAGGGGGTCAGCCCCAGCATTTT
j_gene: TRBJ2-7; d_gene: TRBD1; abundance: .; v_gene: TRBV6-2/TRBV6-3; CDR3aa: CASSRDRGGYEQYF; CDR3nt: TGTGCCAGCAGCCGCGACAGGGGGGGATACGAGCAGTACTTC
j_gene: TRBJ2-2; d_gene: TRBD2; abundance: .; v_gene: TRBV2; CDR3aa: CASSASGGPTGELFF; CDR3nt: TGTGCCAGCAGTGCTAGCGGGGGGCCCACCGGGGAGCTGTTTTTT
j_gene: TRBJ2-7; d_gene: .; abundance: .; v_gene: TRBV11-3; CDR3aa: CASSLVSTAAEQYF; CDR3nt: TGTGCCAGCAGCTTAGTTTCAACAGCCGCCGAGCAGTACTTC
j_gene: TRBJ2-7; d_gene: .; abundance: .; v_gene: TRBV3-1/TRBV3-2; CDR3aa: CASSQGGGEQYF; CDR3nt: TGTGCCAGCAGCCAAGGGGGAGGTGAGCAGTACTTC